The 25 T cell receptor beta chains presented below share a single source sample, sequenced in a study of cytomegalovirus exposure and HLA in healthy donors. Produced via immunoSEQ multiplex PCR; TCRdb's table is partial and in-frame only. This sample carries 120,000 to 150,000 clones, around 85% of them seen once, and the ten largest clones take about 2.8%. The specimen was PBMCs. These receptors were taken from a man younger than 35 in good health and CMV-seronegative.

J is TRBJ1-2 and V is TRBV15, with TRBD1 identical over 8 bases. The V gene's germline CDR1 is LNHNV and CDR2 YYDKDF (reference sequence). This CDR3 contains 14 residues. J lost 6 bases, V lost 1 base, and 4 bases had no gene match. CDR3 in DNA: TGTGCCACCAGCAGAGCGTCGGGACAGGATGGCTACACCTTC. Translation gives CATSRASGQDGYTF. Variable domain in full (rest from reference TRBV15 and TRBJ1-2): DAMVIQNPRYQVTQFGKPVTLSCSQTLNHNVMYWYQQKSSQAPKLLFHYYDKDFNNEADTPDNFQSRRPNTSFCFLDIRSPGLGDTAMYLCATSRASGQDGYTFGSGTRLTVV.

This clone was counted a single time. This sequence joins TRBV9 and TRBJ2-1, with 8 bases that match TRBD2. Trimming at V came to 0 bases and at J to 8 bases, leaving 10 bases not matched to a gene. Looked up from germline, CDR1 is SGDLS and CDR2 is YYNGEE. CDR3 length equals 16 residues. The CDR3 loop reads CASSVDPGGLAYEQFF. The CDR3 DNA sequence: TGTGCCAGCAGCGTAGACCCGGGTGGACTAGCTTATGAGCAGTTCTTC.

This chain uses TRBV28 with TRBJ1-2; TRBD1 agrees at 9 bases. The germline V gene encodes CDR1 MDHEN and CDR2 SYDVKM. The CDR3 has 13 residues. V was pared by 8 bases and J by 5 bases, with 6 bases of the junction left unmatched. CDR3 sequence: CASLTGGGYGYTF. CDR3 sequence (DNA): TGTGCCAGCCTAACAGGGGGCGGGTATGGCTACACCTTC.

V gene TRBV6-5 combines with J gene TRBJ1-1; 8 bases map to TRBD1. Per the germline V gene, CDR1 is MNHEY and CDR2 is SVGAGI. The J segment lost 3 bases and the V segment lost 6 bases, leaving 6 bases of the junction unmatched. The CDR3 totals 14 residues. CDR3 in amino acids: CASSPDRADTEAFF. CDR3 DNA: TGTGCCAGCAGCCCGGACAGGGCGGACACTGAAGCTTTCTTT.

This chain joins TRBV19 and TRBJ2-5; D gene ambiguous. CDR1 and CDR2 from the germline V gene are LNHDA and SQIVND (reference sequence). CDR3 length equals 13 residues. Trimming took off 4 bases at V and 6 bases at J, with 12 bases between the two ends. The CDR3 bases are TGTGCCAGTAGTAGGGCTTTAATTCAGACCCAGTACTTC. Its translation is CASSRALIQTQYF.

The DNA of the CDR3 is TGCGCCAGCAGCCAAGGAACCGGAGGAGGGAGCTCCTACAATGAGCAGTTCTTC. It yields the protein CASSQGTGGGSSYNEQFF. The V gene is TRBV4-1, the J gene TRBJ2-1, with D possibly being TRBD2 (6 bases). CDR3 length: 18 amino acids. Germline V gives CDR1 MGHRA, CDR2 YSYEKL. V was pared by 1 base and J by 0 bases, with 16 bases between.

CDR3 amino acids: CASREPGQGEGYTF. DNA of the CDR3: TGTGCCAGCAGGGAACCGGGACAGGGGGAGGGCTACACCTTC. The gene calls are TRBV7-2 and TRBJ1-2; 11 positions agree with TRBD1. The V gene's germline CDR1 is SGHTA and CDR2 FQGNSA. The CDR3 loop spans 14 amino acids. V lost 6 bases, J lost 8 bases, and 8 bases stayed unmatched.

V and J are TRBV12-5 and TRBJ2-3; D is possibly TRBD2 (6 bases). Trimming removed 5 bases at V and 0 bases at J, with 21 bases between. This CDR3 region has 18 residues. Germline CDR1 reads LGHNT; CDR2 reads FRNRAP. The CDR3, as DNA: TGTGCTAGTGGTCCCCGCCGGGGGTCGGCTTCCAGCACAGATACGCAGTATTTT. It encodes CASGPRRGSASSTDTQYF.

This clone has just one count. This rearrangement joins TRBV9 to TRBJ1-3; the D gene is possibly TRBD1 (6 bases). Trimming stripped 3 bases from V and 0 bases from J, with 10 bases between. This CDR3 has 15 amino acids. Germline V gene lookup returns CDR1 SGDLS and CDR2 YYNGEE. As DNA, the CDR3 is TGTGCCAGCAGCGCGTGGGGGCTCTCTGGAAACACCATATATTTT. The encoded protein is CASSAWGLSGNTIYF.

This sequence joins TRBV2 and TRBJ1-2, with unresolved D. CDR1 is SNHLY and CDR2 is FYNNEI in the germline V gene. V lost 5 bases and J 8 bases, leaving 12 bases between the germline ends. The CDR3 sequence is 12 residues long. Written as DNA, the CDR3 is TGTGCCAGCAGTCCAAGGCGGGGAGGCTACACCTTC. It encodes CASSPRRGGYTF.

This chain uses TRBV19 with TRBJ1-1; D remains unclear. The V gene's germline CDR1 is LNHDA and CDR2 SQIVND (reference sequence). V was shortened by 1 base and J by 1 base, with 10 bases between the two germline ends. The CDR3 contains 15 residues. This chain's CDR3 is CASSIGARRNTEAFF. The CDR3 region has the DNA TGTGCCAGTAGTATAGGAGCCCGGAGGAACACTGAAGCTTTCTTT.

The chain couples TRBV7-2 to TRBJ2-7, with D uncertain. The germline V gene has CDR1 SGHTA and CDR2 FQGNSA. V lost 2 bases to trimming and J lost 4 bases, with 9 bases between them. The CDR3 length is 13 residues. The CDR3 region has the DNA TGTGCCAGCAGCTTACAATCAGGTTACGAGCAGTACTTC. It codes for CASSLQSGYEQYF.

The rearrangement joins TRBV6-5 to TRBJ2-2; the D gene is possibly TRBD2 (6 bases). Germline CDR1 reads MNHEY; CDR2 reads SVGAGI. V lost 7 bases and J lost 3, with 12 bases in between. The CDR3 runs to 14 residues. In DNA form, the CDR3 reads TGTGCCAGCAAGGCTAGCGCCTACACCGGGGAGCTGTTTTTT. The encoded protein is CASKASAYTGELFF.

This clone came up once. The CDR3: CASSPGSLTGSYEQYF. Here the CDR3 DNA reads TGTGCCAGCTCACCAGGCTCCCTGACAGGCTCCTACGAGCAGTACTTC. V is TRBV18 and J is TRBJ2-7; perhaps TRBD1 as D (6 bases). The CDR3 is made up of 16 amino acids. V was shortened by 2 bases and J by 0 bases, with 14 bases between the two germline ends. Per germline, CDR1 KGHSH and CDR2 LQKENI.

This rearrangement joins TRBV7-8 to TRBJ1-5, with TRBD1 matching over 8 bases. Germline V gives CDR1 SGHVS, CDR2 FQNEAQ. The CDR3 loop spans 16 amino acids. The V segment lost 1 base and the J segment 5 bases; nucleotides outside the gene matches: 7. The CDR3 coding sequence is TGTGCCAGCAGCTTAGGGGGGGACAGGCGATATCAGCCCCAGCATTTT. It codes for CASSLGGDRRYQPQHF.

This chain uses TRBV5-1 with TRBJ2-5, with a possible D match to TRBD1 (5 bases). The CDR3 length is 15 residues. The germline gives CDR1 SGHRS, CDR2 YFSETQ. Trimming cost V 4 bases and J 7 bases, with 20 bases left between them. The CDR3 reads CASSTPGQLMGTQYF. In DNA form, the CDR3 reads TGCGCCAGCAGCACCCCTGGACAACTCATGGGGACCCAGTACTTC.

The rearrangement uses TRBV6-1 and TRBJ1-2; TRBD1 aligns across 7 bases. J gave up 6 bases and V 4 bases, and 11 bases lay outside the gene matches. The germline gives CDR1 MNHNS, CDR2 SASEGT. The CDR3 contains 15 residues. The CDR3 region is CASSGQGGDGNGYTF. Written as DNA, the CDR3 is TGTGCCAGCAGTGGACAGGGAGGAGACGGCAATGGCTACACCTTC.

The J gene is TRBJ2-7, the V gene TRBV5-1; possible D gene TRBD2, 5 bases. Trimming removed 6 bases at V and 0 bases at J, with 25 bases between. From germline, CDR1 is SGHRS and CDR2 YFSETQ. This CDR3 is built from 18 residues. In nucleotides, the CDR3 is TGCGCCAGCAACTTTCCCGAACCACGACCGGGATACTCCTACGAGCAGTACTTC. Translating it yields CASNFPEPRPGYSYEQYF. Full variable domain (outside the CDR3, taken from reference TRBV5-1 and TRBJ2-7): KAGVTQTPRYLIKTRGQQVTLSCSPISGHRSVSWYQQTPGQGLQFLFEYFSETQRNKGNFPGRFSGRQFSNSRSEMNVSTLELGDSALYLCASNFPEPRPGYSYEQYFGPGTRLTVT.

J is TRBJ1-3 and V is TRBV19; no clear D. V lost 6 bases, J lost 4 bases, and 7 bases lay in between. The CDR3 consists of 12 residues. Germline CDR1 reads LNHDA; CDR2 reads SQIVND (reference sequence). The CDR3 DNA reads as TGTGCCAGTAGCCTGGAGGGAAACACCATATATTTT. It translates to CASSLEGNTIYF. The whole variable domain, remainder taken from reference TRBV19 and TRBJ1-3, is DGGITQSPKYLFRKEGQNVTLSCEQNLNHDAMYWYRQDPGQGLRLIYYSQIVNDFQKGDIAEGYSVSREKKESFPLTVTSAQKNPTAFYLCASSLEGNTIYFGEGSWLTVV.

The gene calls are TRBV7-2 and TRBJ2-2; tentative D call: TRBD1 (6 bases). Trimming took 4 bases from V and 6 from J, leaving 9 bases between them. Germline V CDR1 and CDR2: SGHTA, FQGNSA. The CDR3 contains 13 residues. The CDR3 spells CASSSRGSGELFF. CDR3 sequence (DNA): TGTGCCAGCAGCTCCAGGGGATCCGGGGAGCTGTTTTTT. The whole variable domain, remainder taken from reference TRBV7-2 and TRBJ2-2, is GAGVSQSPSNKVTEKGKDVELRCDPISGHTALYWYRQSLGQGLEFLIYFQGNSAPDKSGLPSDRFSAERTGGSVSTLTIQRTQQEDSAVYLCASSSRGSGELFFGEGSRLTVL.

The V and J genes are TRBV19 and TRBJ1-5, with D possibly matching TRBD1 (5 bases). CDR1 is LNHDA and CDR2 is SQIVND in the germline V gene (reference sequence). This CDR3 is built from 15 residues. Between the trimmed V and J ends, which lost 6 bases and 2 bases, there was a span of 14 bases. Here the CDR3 DNA reads TGTGCCAGTAGCCCGACAGCTTTGGGCAATCAGCCCCAGCATTTT. Amino acid sequence: CASSPTALGNQPQHF.

This clone was seen a handful of times. The chain carries TRBV5-4 and TRBJ2-5, with 8 positions matching TRBD1. After removal of 4 bases from V and 0 bases from J, the junction contained 17 bases not matched to a gene. The V gene's germline CDR1 is SGHNT and CDR2 YYREEE (reference sequence). The CDR3 runs to 19 residues. DNA of the CDR3: TGTGCCAGCAGCGGCACAGGGGGAGCGGTAGCGCGGTACCAAGAGACCCAGTACTTC. It specifies CASSGTGGAVARYQETQYF.

The chain carries TRBV19 and TRBJ2-6; a weak D match, TRBD1 (6 bases). The V gene's germline CDR1 is LNHDA and CDR2 SQIVND (reference sequence). Trimming shortened V by 4 bases and J by 0 bases, and 10 bases separated the two germline ends. The CDR3 has 16 amino acids. The CDR3 sequence is CASSNQGTSGANVLTF. The CDR3 coding sequence is TGTGCCAGTAGTAACCAGGGGACCTCTGGGGCCAACGTCCTGACTTTC.

The genes are TRBV4-3 and TRBJ2-3; D is ambiguous. CDR3 length: 14 amino acids. Trimming cost V 4 bases and J 0 bases, with 8 bases left between them. In germline, CDR1 is LGHNA, CDR2 YSLEER. DNA of the CDR3: TGCGCCAGCAGCCGGCAGGTGAGCACAGATACGCAGTATTTT. Translating gives CASSRQVSTDTQYF.

The chain has TRBV7-6 and TRBJ2-2; perhaps TRBD1 as D (6 bases). V dropped 5 bases and J dropped 5 bases, with 18 bases sitting between them. Germline V gene lookup returns CDR1 SGHVS and CDR2 FNYEAQ. The CDR3 runs 16 residues. The CDR3 sequence is CASSPRAGARTGELFF. The CDR3 nucleotides read TGTGCCAGCAGCCCGCGGGCAGGGGCAAGAACCGGGGAGCTGTTTTTT.